One TCR beta chain is described in this entry. The target antigen is unknown. The record originates from a study of monozygotic twins with inflammatory bowel disease. Study-wide points: Healthy co-twins, by inverse Simpson, had higher TCRbeta diversity than their siblings with IBD. Treatment differences in immunosuppression may have added variability to the repertoires of patients. The existence of one strong signal or clonotype linked to IBD lacked support.

This CDR3 has 14 residues. CDR1 is DFQATT, CDR2 SNEGSKA, per germline (reference sequence). Researchers used 3500 ng of total RNA for each TCR library. TCRdb re-called the 5' RACE reads and shows each CDR3 protein once, DNA omitted. The ten top clones account for 0.95% to 1.5%, within a sample of about 150,000 distinct CDR3 sequences. The chain employs TRBV20-1 and TRBJ2-1; TCRdb indicates TRBD2, and absent DNA this call remains unverified. The sequenced sample consisted of blood. This clonotype was sampled from a human donor with ulcerative colitis or Crohn's disease, or a healthy co-twin of an affected twin (not recorded which). CDR3 residues: CSAYLAGAHNEQFF.